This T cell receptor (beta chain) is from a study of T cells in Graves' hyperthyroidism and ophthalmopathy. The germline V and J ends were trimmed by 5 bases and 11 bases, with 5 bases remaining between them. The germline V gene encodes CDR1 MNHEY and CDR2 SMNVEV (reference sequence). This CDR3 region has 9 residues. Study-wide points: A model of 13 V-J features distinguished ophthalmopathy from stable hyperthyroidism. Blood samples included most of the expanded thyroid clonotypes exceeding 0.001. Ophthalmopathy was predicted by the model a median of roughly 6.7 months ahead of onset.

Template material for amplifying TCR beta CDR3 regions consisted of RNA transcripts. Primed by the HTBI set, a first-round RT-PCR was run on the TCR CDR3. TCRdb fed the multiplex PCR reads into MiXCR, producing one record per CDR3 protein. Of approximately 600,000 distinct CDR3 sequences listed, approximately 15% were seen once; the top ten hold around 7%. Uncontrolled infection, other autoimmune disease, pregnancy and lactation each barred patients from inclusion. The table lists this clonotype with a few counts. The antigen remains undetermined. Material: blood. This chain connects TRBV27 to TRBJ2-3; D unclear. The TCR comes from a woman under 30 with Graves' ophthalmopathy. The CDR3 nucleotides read TGTGCCAGCAGTCCTATGCAGTATTTT. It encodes CASSPMQYF.